Presented here are 8 T cell receptor beta chains from one specimen sequenced in a study of cytotoxic CD8 clonotypes in ibrutinib-treated CLL. The table came from immunoSEQ multiplex PCR; TCRdb's copy has only in-frame clones and leaves some out. The sample contains approximately 48,000 clones, roughly 53% of which appear only once. The sample consisted of PBMCs, taken after 12 months of ibrutinib treatment. The receptors derive from a human donor with chronic lymphocytic leukemia.

The chain carries TRBV14 and TRBJ2-7; TRBD1 might be the D (6 bases). The CDR3 covers 14 residues. Germline V gives CDR1 SGHDN, CDR2 FVKESK. V was cut by 2 bases and J by 4 bases, with 12 bases left in between. CDR3 nucleotide sequence: TGTGCCAGCAGCCAACAAGGGGGATGGTACGAGCAGTACTTC. This gives the protein CASSQQGGWYEQYF. Based on the CDR3 plus reference TRBV14 and TRBJ2-7, the full variable domain is EAGVTQFPSHSVIEKGQTVTLRCDPISGHDNLYWYRRVMGKEIKFLLHFVKESKQDESGMPNNRFLAERTGGTYSTLKVQPAELEDSGVYFCASSQQGGWYEQYFGPGTRLTVT.

The V gene is TRBV29-1, the J gene TRBJ2-1, with D hard to call. V shed 3 bases and J shed 9 bases, with 18 bases lying between them. The CDR3 covers 14 residues. Per the germline V gene, CDR1 is SQVTM and CDR2 is ANQGSEA. The CDR3 here is CSVERPFMKVEQFF. Here the CDR3 DNA reads TGCAGCGTTGAGAGACCATTTATGAAAGTTGAGCAGTTCTTC.

This rearrangement joins TRBV5-8 to TRBJ1-4; D not certain. This CDR3 is built from 14 residues. Trimming pared 1 base from V and 3 bases from J, leaving 7 bases between. Germline V gene sequence: CDR1 SGHTS, CDR2 YDEGEE. In nucleotides, the CDR3 is TGTGCCAGCAGCTTGCAGTGGTCTAATGAAAAACTGTTTTTT. As protein: CASSLQWSNEKLFF.

The V call is TRBV13, the J call TRBJ1-1; no clear D. The CDR3 loop spans 13 amino acids. Trimming cost V 3 bases and J 0 bases, with 5 bases left between them. The germline gives CDR1 PRHDT, CDR2 FYEKMQ (reference sequence). Here the CDR3 DNA reads TGTGCCAGCAGCTTCCGCATGAACACTGAAGCTTTCTTT. Protein sequence: CASSFRMNTEAFF. Filled out from reference TRBV13 and TRBJ1-1, the complete variable domain reads AAGVIQSPRHLIKEKRETATLKCYPIPRHDTVYWYQQGPGQDPQFLISFYEKMQSDKGSIPDRFSAQQFSDYHSELNMSSLELGDSALYFCASSFRMNTEAFFGQGTRLTVV.

The rearrangement uses TRBV7-2 and TRBJ1-1; D is uncertain. CDR3 length: 14 amino acids. Trimming took 1 base from V and 2 from J, leaving 8 bases between them. From germline, CDR1 is SGHTA and CDR2 FQGNSA. CDR3 region: CASSLGGSNTEAFF. In nucleotides, the CDR3 is TGTGCCAGCAGCTTAGGCGGGAGTAACACTGAAGCTTTCTTT.

V gene TRBV5-1 combines with J gene TRBJ2-6; 7 bases fit TRBD1. Germline CDR1 and CDR2: SGHRS and YFSETQ. Germline trimming cut 0 bases from V and 2 bases from J; bases unmatched to any gene: 2. The CDR3 has 16 amino acids. CDR3 sequence (DNA): TGCGCCAGCAGCTTGGCGGGACAGACTGGGGCCAACGTCCTGACTTTC. Its translation is CASSLAGQTGANVLTF.

In this sample, this clone turned up once. V and J are TRBV5-3 and TRBJ1-2, with a tentative D call TRBD1 (6 bases). TRBV5-3 is recorded as an ORF, its role being uncertain. V was cut by 8 bases and J by 1 base, with 18 bases left in between. The CDR3 is made up of 15 amino acids. The CDR3 is CASSATGSINYGYTF. DNA of the CDR3: TGTGCCAGCAGCGCCACAGGGTCCATTAACTATGGCTACACCTTC.

This rearrangement joins TRBV5-6 to TRBJ2-5; D perhaps matches TRBD2 (7 bases). Germline CDR1 SGHDT, CDR2 YYEEEE. V lost 3 bases and J 5 bases, leaving 8 bases between the germline ends. This CDR3 is 12 amino acids long. CDR3 coding DNA: TGTGCCAGCAGCTGGGGGGGCGAGACCCAGTACTTC. Translating it yields CASSWGGETQYF.